This passage covers 24 T cell receptor beta chains from one sample sequenced in a study of T-cell memory formation after mild COVID-19 (dated by TCRdb to the early 2020s). Libraries were made using 5' RACE. Instrument used: Illumina NovaSeq 6000. TCRdb reanalyzed the raw reads on its own, using fastp at Q25 for trimming and MiXCR for clone calling, and kept in-frame beta chains. Entries that share a CDR3 protein sequence are merged under the most common genes and DNA. Across this sample there are about 400,000 distinct CDR3 sequences, with more than 15% seen only once. The ten largest clonotypes hold roughly 21% of the sample. Input material: PBMCs or a T cell subset sorted from them (not recorded which). The source is a man younger than 30 who had mild COVID-19 (a few samples of this study predate the infection). The sample titles of this study are shuffled in the database, so cell type and time point are left out; the donor was told from shared clones.

This clonotype has ten or more counts. This sequence joins TRBV5-1 and TRBJ2-3; 12 bases map to TRBD1. The CDR3 runs to 15 residues. Germline CDR1 SGHRS, CDR2 YFSETQ. With 4 bases clipped from V and 4 bases from J, the junction kept 4 bases outside the gene matches. The CDR3 region has the DNA TGCGCCAGCAGCCAGGGACAGGGGGCGGCAGATACGCAGTATTTT. Translation gives CASSQGQGAADTQYF.

The rearrangement joins TRBV7-8 to TRBJ1-2; weak D call: TRBD1 (6 bases). The V gene lost 1 base and the J gene lost 0 bases, with 12 bases spanning the gap. The CDR3 sequence is 16 residues long. Germline loops: CDR1 SGHVS, CDR2 FQNEAQ. The CDR3 nucleotides read TGTGCCAGCAGCTTAGGCGCCGGGACAACTAACTATGGCTACACCTTC. Encoded protein: CASSLGAGTTNYGYTF. Based on the CDR3 plus reference TRBV7-8 and TRBJ1-2, the full variable domain is GAGVSQSPRYKVAKRGQDVALRCDPISGHVSLFWYQQALGQGPEFLTYFQNEAQLDKSGLPSDRFFAERPEGSVSTLKIQRTQQEDSAVYLCASSLGAGTTNYGYTFGSGTRLTVV.

This clonotype was observed a few times. The gene calls are TRBV12-3 or TRBV12-4 and TRBJ2-2, with D tentatively TRBD1 (5 bases). The CDR3 sequence is 16 residues long. V lost 1 base to trimming and J lost 4 bases, with 13 bases between them. Here the CDR3 DNA reads TGTGCCAGCAGTTTAGGGCCAGGGCTCGGCACCGGGGAGCTGTTTTTT. Translated: CASSLGPGLGTGELFF.

This clonotype was picked up a small number of times. The chain joins TRBV2 to TRBJ2-4; 12 bases align to TRBD1. This CDR3 contains 14 residues. Germline CDR1 and CDR2: SNHLY and FYNNEI. V gave up 3 bases and J gave up 9 bases; unmatched junction bases: 3. Written as DNA, the CDR3 is TGTGCCAGCAGTGAGGGACAGGGGGCAGGCATTCAGTACTTC. The encoded protein is CASSEGQGAGIQYF.

In this sample, this clonotype turned up once. The chain has TRBV4-3 and TRBJ2-3; 11 bases align to TRBD2. The CDR3 runs to 16 residues. Looked up from germline, CDR1 is LGHNA and CDR2 is YSLEER. Trimming at V came to 3 bases and at J to 5 bases, leaving 7 bases not matched to a gene. CDR3 loop: CASSQGSGGGRDTQYF. DNA of the CDR3: TGCGCCAGCAGCCAGGGTAGCGGGGGGGGGAGAGATACGCAGTATTTT.

This sequence joins TRBV28 and TRBJ1-4, with D unresolved. The V gene's germline CDR1 is MDHEN and CDR2 SYDVKM. The CDR3 loop spans 15 amino acids. The ends were cut back, 7 bases at V and 0 bases at J, with 12 bases in the middle. The CDR3 DNA follows: TGTGCCAGCAAGTTGAAGGGAACAACTAATGAAAAACTGTTTTTT. Protein: CASKLKGTTNEKLFF.

This clonotype was recorded at least ten times. This rearrangement joins TRBV5-1 to TRBJ2-5; 7 bases are shared with TRBD1. J lost 5 bases, V lost 3 bases, and 1 base had no gene match. Germline V gene data show CDR1 as SGHRS and CDR2 as YFSETQ. The CDR3 has 12 residues. The CDR3 DNA is TGCGCCAGCAGCTCACAGGGGGAGACCCAGTACTTC. It specifies CASSSQGETQYF.

The rearrangement links TRBV6-2 or TRBV6-3 to TRBJ2-7; D might be TRBD1 or TRBD2, each matching 5 bases. Between the trimmed V and J ends, which lost 3 bases and 5 bases, there was a span of 11 bases. The germline CDR1 and CDR2 sequences are MNHEY and SVGEGT. The length of the CDR3 is 13 residues. CDR3: CASSYLGTDEQYV. Written as DNA, the CDR3 is TGTGCCAGCAGTTATCTGGGGACCGACGAGCAGTACGTC.

The table lists this clonotype with a few counts. The chain combines TRBV27 with TRBJ2-7; 9 nucleotides align to TRBD1. V shed 8 bases, J shed 1 base, and the junction held 9 bases outside the gene matches. The CDR3 length is 15 residues. In germline, CDR1 is MNHEY, CDR2 SMNVEV (reference sequence). The chain's CDR3 is CASWGMGQGSYEQYF. The CDR3 nucleotides are TGTGCCAGCTGGGGGATGGGACAGGGTTCCTACGAGCAGTACTTC.

This chain joins TRBV6-5 and TRBJ1-3; 8 bases align to TRBD1. Looked up from germline, CDR1 is MNHEY and CDR2 is SVGAGI. The CDR3 has 15 residues. V trimming: 6 bases; J trimming: 1 base; junction bases outside the gene matches: 5. The CDR3 is CASSRRGLSGNTIYF. CDR3 DNA: TGTGCCAGCAGCCGCAGGGGGCTATCTGGAAACACCATATATTTT.

This clonotype was seen repeatedly, ten times or more. V and J are TRBV20-1 and TRBJ2-5, with no clear D. Germline CDR1 reads DFQATT; CDR2 reads SNEGSKA (reference sequence). The CDR3 covers 12 residues. The V and J ends lost 2 bases and 5 bases respectively, with 9 bases between them. The CDR3 protein is CSARLVSETQYF. CDR3 bases: TGCAGTGCTAGACTAGTTTCGGAGACCCAGTACTTC.

The V gene is TRBV7-2, the J gene TRBJ2-5; 10 nucleotides line up with TRBD1. The CDR3 has 15 residues. Germline V gene sequence: CDR1 SGHTA, CDR2 FQGNSA. Unmatched junction bases numbered 8, after V lost 6 bases and J lost 4 bases. This CDR3 reads CASRGGRDRGETQYF. DNA for the CDR3: TGTGCCAGCAGGGGAGGTCGGGACAGGGGAGAGACCCAGTACTTC.

The chain couples TRBV7-6 to TRBJ2-1; TRBD2 aligns across 7 bases. The CDR3 has 15 residues. V gave up 2 bases and J gave up 6 bases; unmatched junction bases: 7. Germline V CDR1 and CDR2: SGHVS, FNYEAQ. For the CDR3, the DNA is TGTGCCAGCAGCTTAATTCTAGCGGCGTCCAATGAGCAGTTCTTC. This sequence encodes CASSLILAASNEQFF.

This sequence joins TRBV29-1 and TRBJ1-5, with D hard to call. The V and J ends lost 8 bases and 2 bases respectively, with 16 bases between them. Germline CDR1 is SQVTM and CDR2 is ANQGSEA. The CDR3 length is 14 residues. The CDR3 is CSYAEGRGNQPQHF. DNA of the CDR3: TGCAGCTATGCGGAGGGAAGGGGCAATCAGCCCCAGCATTTT.

The J gene is TRBJ2-4, the V gene TRBV12-3 or TRBV12-4; 9 bases are a match to TRBD2. Germline trimming cut 4 bases from V and 0 bases from J; bases unmatched to any gene: 13. The CDR3 has 19 amino acids. The CDR3 reads CASSSGLAMMGVAKNIQYF. CDR3 coding DNA: TGTGCCAGCAGTTCTGGACTAGCGATGATGGGAGTAGCCAAAAACATTCAGTACTTC.

The V call is TRBV5-1, the J call TRBJ1-5; D possibly corresponds to TRBD1 (5 bases). Trimming pared 3 bases from V and 15 bases from J, leaving 10 bases between. Per the germline V gene, CDR1 is SGHRS and CDR2 is YFSETQ. This CDR3 comprises 10 residues. CDR3 in DNA: TGCGCCAGCAGCTGGGGGGAATGGCATTTT. Translated, it gives CASSWGEWHF.

There are a few counts of this clonotype. This rearrangement joins TRBV6-5 to TRBJ2-1, with TRBD2 as a possible D gene (5 bases). CDR3 length equals 14 residues. Trimming stripped 3 bases from V and 5 bases from J, with 11 bases between. CDR1 MNHEY and CDR2 SVGAGI come from the germline V gene. The CDR3 DNA is TGTGCCAGCAGTTATCGACTACCAAACAATGAGCAGTTCTTC. The encoded protein is CASSYRLPNNEQFF.

This clonotype has just a few counts. This sequence joins TRBV20-1 and TRBJ1-1, with D unresolved. Per the germline V gene, CDR1 is DFQATT and CDR2 is SNEGSKA (reference sequence). V was pared by 1 base and J by 1 base, with 10 bases between. CDR3 length: 14 residues. CDR3 coding DNA: TGCAGTGCTAGAGCCCATTTGGGGAACACTGAAGCTTTCTTT. It codes for CSARAHLGNTEAFF.

This clonotype turned up a few times. This rearrangement joins TRBV3-1 to TRBJ1-1; D possibly corresponds to TRBD1 (5 bases). V dropped 5 bases and J dropped 1 base, with 14 bases sitting between them. The length of the CDR3 is 15 residues. CDR1 and CDR2 (germline): LGHDT, YNNKEL (reference sequence). CDR3 DNA: TGTGCCAGCAGCATCGTCGGGGGTTCGAACACTGAAGCTTTCTTT. Translated, it gives CASSIVGGSNTEAFF.

This clonotype was recorded many times. The J gene is TRBJ2-7, the V gene TRBV5-1; no definite D call. The ends were cut back, 1 base at V and 1 base at J, with 9 bases in the middle. This CDR3 is 14 amino acids long. Germline V gene lookup returns CDR1 SGHRS and CDR2 YFSETQ. Here the CDR3 DNA reads TGCGCCAGCAGCTTGCTTCCAGATTCCTACGAGCAGTACTTC. Its translation is CASSLLPDSYEQYF.

The chain uses TRBV4-3 and TRBJ2-3; 7 positions match TRBD1. Germline V gives CDR1 LGHNA, CDR2 YSLEER. V trimming: 6 bases; J trimming: 2 bases; junction bases outside the gene matches: 5. CDR3 length equals 14 residues. The CDR3, as DNA: TGCGCCAGCAGGCAGGGACAGATCACAGATACGCAGTATTTT. It codes for CASRQGQITDTQYF.

This clonotype was observed a handful of times. The chain employs TRBV12-3 or TRBV12-4 and TRBJ1-2; a weak D match, TRBD1 (5 bases). This CDR3 has 14 amino acids. V lost 4 bases and J 2 bases, leaving 11 bases between the germline ends. CDR3 in amino acids: CASSSSSGNYGYTF. CDR3 in DNA: TGTGCCAGCAGTTCCTCTTCAGGGAACTATGGCTACACCTTC.

V is TRBV29-1 and J is TRBJ2-5; no definite D call. Trimming left V 0 bases short and J 0 bases short, with 5 bases between. Germline V gives CDR1 SQVTM, CDR2 ANQGSEA. This CDR3 region has 13 residues. The CDR3 DNA sequence: TGCAGCGTTGAAGATCAGTACCAAGAGACCCAGTACTTC. Its protein is CSVEDQYQETQYF.

This clonotype has only a few counts. The genes are TRBV20-1 and TRBJ1-5, with 10 bases identical to TRBD1. V shed 1 base, J shed 0 bases, and the junction held 18 bases outside the gene matches. In germline, CDR1 is DFQATT, CDR2 SNEGSKA (reference sequence). The length of the CDR3 is 21 residues. DNA of the CDR3: TGCAGTGCTAGAGGTGACGGGACAGGGGACTTATTAGCGTATAGCAATCAGCCCCAGCATTTT. It is translated as CSARGDGTGDLLAYSNQPQHF.